The entry that follows covers one TCR beta chain sequence. Its target is unknown. TCRdb keeps only in-frame clones here, not all; method: immunoSEQ multiplex PCR. The repertoire holds tens of thousands of clones, with 95% to 96% as singletons. These data originate in a study of T cells in tuberculosis. Study details: A South African cohort included IGRA-negative adolescents, latently infected IGRA-positive adolescents and adults with active tuberculosis.

Study results and caveats: Classification accuracy was 85% to 90% (AUROC approximately 0.89) with the GMM-specific repertoire.

Germline values: CDR1 MNHEY, CDR2 SMNVEV (reference sequence). This CDR3 contains 18 residues. V was clipped by 2 bases and J by 3 bases; unmatched bases: 9. This clonotype originated in a donor between 10 and 35 years old with latent tuberculosis or without tuberculosis infection. Input material: PBMCs. This chain uses TRBV27 with TRBJ1-4; 10 positions match TRBD1. CDR3 sequence (DNA): TGTGCCAGCAGTTTAGGACGACAGGGGGCGCGGGCTAATGAAAAACTGTTTTTT. Its protein product is CASSLGRQGARANEKLFF.